The clone carrying this T cell receptor (beta chain) has more than one count but fewer than ten. Its antigen is as yet unknown. The sample originates from a study of post-analysis software for immune sequencing data. Study-wide results and limits: Compared against controls, patients with multiple sclerosis displayed significantly lower normalized Chao1 diversity. There were roughly 5 TRBV segments more frequent in patients than controls, and TRBV5-6, TRBV5-1 and TRBV20-1 were among them.

Carried by the TCR beta cDNA libraries were unique molecular identifiers. Roughly 470,000 cDNA molecules came from 1 to 10 million T cells. TCRdb used MiXCR to reprocess the PCR reads, holding one entry per CDR3 protein. The repertoire holds about 770,000 distinct CDR3 sequences, with roughly 50% as singletons. In germline, CDR1 is MNHEY, CDR2 SVGEGT. CDR3 size: 12 residues. V lost 8 bases to trimming and J lost 2 bases, with 9 bases between them. Material for sequencing was blood. This TCR was recovered from a girl between 5 and 17 years old with multiple sclerosis. The chain has TRBV6-2 or TRBV6-3 and TRBJ2-5, with D unresolved. For the CDR3, the DNA is TGTGCCAGCGGACCGATGCAAGAGACCCAGTACTTC. Translated: CASGPMQETQYF.